This T cell receptor (beta chain) was observed in a study of long-term antiretroviral therapy in people with HIV. Regarding the study as a whole: Older ART regimens were possibly in use when the blood was collected between the mid-2000s and the late 2010s. Controls showed broader CDR3 length ranges than did the HIV repertoires. ART-treated samples gained diversity yet remained below transplant donor controls.

Specimens retained roughly 0.95-11 million cryopreserved PBMC preceding DNA extraction. Investigators performed immunoSEQ version v3.0 at survey level. Measured with immunoSEQ multiplex PCR; TCRdb has only the in-frame clones, and not every one. This table holds approximately 18,000 clones, roughly 92% found once. As to this clone: The antigen is unknown.

Germline CDR1 SGHNT, CDR2 YYREEE (reference sequence). The CDR3 covers 15 residues. With V trimmed by 2 bases and J by 4 bases, 6 bases remained unmatched. This rearrangement joins TRBV5-4 to TRBJ2-5, with 9 bases that match TRBD2. The sample in question was unsorted PBMCs, obtained 0.6 years after starting antiretroviral therapy. The source is a woman between 40 and 55 years old with HIV. CDR3 bases: TGTGCCAGCAGCTTAGCGGGGGGCCCATCAGAGACCCAGTACTTC. Amino acids: CASSLAGGPSETQYF.